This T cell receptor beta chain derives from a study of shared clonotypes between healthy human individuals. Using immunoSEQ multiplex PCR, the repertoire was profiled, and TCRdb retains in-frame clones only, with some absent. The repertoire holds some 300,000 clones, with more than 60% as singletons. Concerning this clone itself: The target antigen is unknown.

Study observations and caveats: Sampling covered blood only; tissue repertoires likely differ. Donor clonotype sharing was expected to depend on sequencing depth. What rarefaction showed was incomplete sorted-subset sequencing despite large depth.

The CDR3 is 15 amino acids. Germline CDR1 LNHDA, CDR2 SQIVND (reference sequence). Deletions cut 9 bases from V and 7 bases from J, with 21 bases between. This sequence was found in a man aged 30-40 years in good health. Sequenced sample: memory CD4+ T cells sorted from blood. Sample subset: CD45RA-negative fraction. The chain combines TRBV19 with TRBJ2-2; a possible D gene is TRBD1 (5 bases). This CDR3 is CARERTLRYLGELFF. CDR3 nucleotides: TGTGCCAGGGAGAGGACATTACGCTATCTCGGGGAGCTGTTTTTT.